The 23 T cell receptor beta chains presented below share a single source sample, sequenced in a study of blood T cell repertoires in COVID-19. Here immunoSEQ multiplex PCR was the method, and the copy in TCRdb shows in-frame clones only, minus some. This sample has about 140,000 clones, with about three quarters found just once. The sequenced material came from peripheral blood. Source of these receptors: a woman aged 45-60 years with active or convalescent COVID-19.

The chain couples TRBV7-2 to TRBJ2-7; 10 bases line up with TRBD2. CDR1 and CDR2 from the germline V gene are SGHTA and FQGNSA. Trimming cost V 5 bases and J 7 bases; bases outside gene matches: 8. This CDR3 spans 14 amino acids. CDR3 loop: CASSRGTSVGEQYF. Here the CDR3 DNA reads TGTGCCAGCAGCCGCGGGACTAGCGTGGGGGAGCAGTACTTC.

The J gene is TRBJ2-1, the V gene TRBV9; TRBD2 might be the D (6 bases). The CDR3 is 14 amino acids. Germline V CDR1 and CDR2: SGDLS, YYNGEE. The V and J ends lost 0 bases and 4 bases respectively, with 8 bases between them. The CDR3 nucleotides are TGTGCCAGCAGCGTAGGGCGGGATTACAATGAGCAGTTCTTC. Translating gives CASSVGRDYNEQFF. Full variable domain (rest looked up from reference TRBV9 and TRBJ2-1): DSGVTQTPKHLITATGQRVTLRCSPRSGDLSVYWYQQSLDQGLQFLIQYYNGEERAKGNILERFSAQQFPDLHSELNLSSLELGDSALYFCASSVGRDYNEQFFGPGTRLTVL.

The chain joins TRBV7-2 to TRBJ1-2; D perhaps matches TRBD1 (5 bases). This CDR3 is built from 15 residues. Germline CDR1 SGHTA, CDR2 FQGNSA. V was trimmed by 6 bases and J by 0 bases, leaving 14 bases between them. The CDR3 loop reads CASRRSGQANYGYTF. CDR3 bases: TGTGCCAGCAGAAGATCAGGGCAAGCTAACTATGGCTACACCTTC. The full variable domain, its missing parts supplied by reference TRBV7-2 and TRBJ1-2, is GAGVSQSPSNKVTEKGKDVELRCDPISGHTALYWYRQSLGQGLEFLIYFQGNSAPDKSGLPSDRFSAERTGGSVSTLTIQRTQQEDSAVYLCASRRSGQANYGYTFGSGTRLTVV.

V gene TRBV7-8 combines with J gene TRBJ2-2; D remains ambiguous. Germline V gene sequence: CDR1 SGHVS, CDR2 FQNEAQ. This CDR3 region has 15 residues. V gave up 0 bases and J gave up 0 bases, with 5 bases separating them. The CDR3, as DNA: TGTGCCAGCAGCTTAGCCTCGGCGAACACCGGGGAGCTGTTTTTT. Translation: CASSLASANTGELFF.

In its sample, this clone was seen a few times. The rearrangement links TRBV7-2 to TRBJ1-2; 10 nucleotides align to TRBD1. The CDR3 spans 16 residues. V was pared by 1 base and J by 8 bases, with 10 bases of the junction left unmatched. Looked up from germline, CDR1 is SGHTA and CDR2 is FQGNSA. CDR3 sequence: CASSLGQGAGSDGYTF. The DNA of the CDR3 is TGTGCCAGCAGCTTAGGACAGGGGGCGGGCTCCGACGGCTACACCTTC.

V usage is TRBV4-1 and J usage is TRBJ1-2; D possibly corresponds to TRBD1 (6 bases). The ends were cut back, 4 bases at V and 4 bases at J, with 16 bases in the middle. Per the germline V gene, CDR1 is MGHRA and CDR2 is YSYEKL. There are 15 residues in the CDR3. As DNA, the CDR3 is TGCGCCAGCAGCCCGACAAACAGGGAGATCTATGGCTACACCTTC. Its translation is CASSPTNREIYGYTF.

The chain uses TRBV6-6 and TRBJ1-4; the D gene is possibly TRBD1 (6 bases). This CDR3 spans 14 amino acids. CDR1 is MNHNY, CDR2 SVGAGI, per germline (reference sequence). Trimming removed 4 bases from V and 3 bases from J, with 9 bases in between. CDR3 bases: TGTGCCAGCAGTTTGGGGGGGCCTAATGAAAAACTGTTTTTT. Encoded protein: CASSLGGPNEKLFF.

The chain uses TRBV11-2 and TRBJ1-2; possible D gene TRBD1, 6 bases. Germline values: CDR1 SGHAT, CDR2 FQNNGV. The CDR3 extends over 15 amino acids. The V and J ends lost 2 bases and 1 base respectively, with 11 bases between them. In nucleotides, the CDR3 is TGTGCCAGCAGCTTAACAGGGCCTATTAACTATGGCTACACCTTC. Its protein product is CASSLTGPINYGYTF.

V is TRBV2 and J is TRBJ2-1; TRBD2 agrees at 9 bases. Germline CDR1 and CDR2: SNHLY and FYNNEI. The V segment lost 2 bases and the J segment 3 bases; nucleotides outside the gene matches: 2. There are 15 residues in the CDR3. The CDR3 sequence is CASSELAGLYNEQFF. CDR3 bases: TGTGCCAGCAGTGAACTAGCGGGGCTCTACAATGAGCAGTTCTTC.

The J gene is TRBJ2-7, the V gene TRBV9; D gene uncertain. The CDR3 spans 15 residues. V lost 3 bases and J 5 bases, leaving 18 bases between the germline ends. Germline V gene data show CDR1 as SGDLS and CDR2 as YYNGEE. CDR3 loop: CASSESLRSTDEQYF. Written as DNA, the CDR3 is TGTGCCAGCAGCGAGTCGTTGCGGAGCACCGACGAGCAGTACTTC.

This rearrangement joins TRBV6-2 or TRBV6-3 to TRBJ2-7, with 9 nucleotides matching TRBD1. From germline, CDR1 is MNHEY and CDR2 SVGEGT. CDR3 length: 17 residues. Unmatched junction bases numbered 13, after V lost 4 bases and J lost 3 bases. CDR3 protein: CASSSRPGQGFGYEQYF. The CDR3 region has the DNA TGTGCCAGCAGTTCACGACCGGGACAGGGCTTTGGCTACGAGCAGTACTTC.

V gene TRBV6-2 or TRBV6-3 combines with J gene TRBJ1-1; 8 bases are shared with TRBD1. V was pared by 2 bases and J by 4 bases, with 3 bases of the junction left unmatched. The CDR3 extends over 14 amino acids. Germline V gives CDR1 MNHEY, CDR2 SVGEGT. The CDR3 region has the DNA TGTGCCAGCAGTTACGGACAGGGTCGCACTGAAGCTTTCTTT. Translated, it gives CASSYGQGRTEAFF.

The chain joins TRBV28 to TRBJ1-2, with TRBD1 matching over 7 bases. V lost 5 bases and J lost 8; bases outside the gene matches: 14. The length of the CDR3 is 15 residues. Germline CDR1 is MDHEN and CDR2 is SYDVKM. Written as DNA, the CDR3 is TGTGCCAGCAGTCCCGACAGGGTTATATCGGGAGGCTACACCTTC. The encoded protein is CASSPDRVISGGYTF.

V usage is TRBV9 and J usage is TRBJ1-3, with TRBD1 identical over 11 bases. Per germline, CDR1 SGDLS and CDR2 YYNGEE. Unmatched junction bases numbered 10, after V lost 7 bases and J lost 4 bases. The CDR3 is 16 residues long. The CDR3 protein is CASSRSGQGAGNTIYF. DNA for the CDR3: TGTGCCAGCTCGAGATCCGGACAGGGGGCCGGAAACACCATATATTTT.

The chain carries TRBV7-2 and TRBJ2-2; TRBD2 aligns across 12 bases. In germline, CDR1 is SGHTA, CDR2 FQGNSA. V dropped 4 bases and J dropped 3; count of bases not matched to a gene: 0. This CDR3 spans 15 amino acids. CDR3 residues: CASSWTSGDTGELFF. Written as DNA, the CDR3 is TGTGCCAGCAGCTGGACTAGCGGGGACACCGGGGAGCTGTTTTTT.

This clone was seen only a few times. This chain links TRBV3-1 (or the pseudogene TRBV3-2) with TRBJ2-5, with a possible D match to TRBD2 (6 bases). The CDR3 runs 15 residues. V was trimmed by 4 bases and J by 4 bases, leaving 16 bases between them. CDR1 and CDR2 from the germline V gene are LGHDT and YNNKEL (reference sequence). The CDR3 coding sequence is TGTGCCAGCAGCCGCGGGCCAGAGGAGGGAGAGACCCAGTACTTC. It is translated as CASSRGPEEGETQYF.

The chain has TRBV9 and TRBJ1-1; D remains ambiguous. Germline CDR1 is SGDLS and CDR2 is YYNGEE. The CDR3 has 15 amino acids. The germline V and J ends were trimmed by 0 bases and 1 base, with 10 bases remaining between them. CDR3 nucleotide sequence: TGTGCCAGCAGCGTAGAGTGGGGAGAGAACACTGAAGCTTTCTTT. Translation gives CASSVEWGENTEAFF.

In nucleotides, the CDR3 is TGTGCCAGTAGCACCTCGGGGGGCGCGCAGCCCCAGCATTTT. Its protein product is CASSTSGGAQPQHF. The rearrangement uses TRBV19 and TRBJ1-5, with D possibly matching TRBD1 (6 bases). In germline, CDR1 is LNHDA, CDR2 SQIVND (reference sequence). The CDR3 runs 14 residues. V was shortened by 6 bases and J by 7 bases, with 16 bases between the two germline ends.

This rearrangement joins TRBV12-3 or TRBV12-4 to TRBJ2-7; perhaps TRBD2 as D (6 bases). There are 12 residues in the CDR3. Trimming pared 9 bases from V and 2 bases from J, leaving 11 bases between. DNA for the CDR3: TGTGCCAGAGGGACTTTTCCCTACGAGCAGTACTTC. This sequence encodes CARGTFPYEQYF.

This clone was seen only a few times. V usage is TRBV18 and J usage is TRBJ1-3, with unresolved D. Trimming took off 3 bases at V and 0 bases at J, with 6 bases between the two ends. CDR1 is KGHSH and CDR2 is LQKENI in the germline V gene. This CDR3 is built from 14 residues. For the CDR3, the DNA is TGTGCCAGCTCACCGGCCAACTCTGGAAACACCATATATTTT. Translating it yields CASSPANSGNTIYF.

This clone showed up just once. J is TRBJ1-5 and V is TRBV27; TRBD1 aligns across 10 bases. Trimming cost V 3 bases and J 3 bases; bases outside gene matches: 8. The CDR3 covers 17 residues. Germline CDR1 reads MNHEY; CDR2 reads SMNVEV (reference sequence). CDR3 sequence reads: CASSFSGQGGFNQPQHF. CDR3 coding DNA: TGTGCCAGCAGTTTTAGCGGACAGGGGGGTTTCAATCAGCCCCAGCATTTT.

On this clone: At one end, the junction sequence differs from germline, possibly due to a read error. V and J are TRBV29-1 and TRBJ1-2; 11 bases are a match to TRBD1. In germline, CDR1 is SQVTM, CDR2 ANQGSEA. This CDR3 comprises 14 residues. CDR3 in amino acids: CSVEDRGQGDGYTF. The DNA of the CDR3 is TGCAGCGTCGAAGACCGGGGACAGGGGGATGGCTACACCTTC.

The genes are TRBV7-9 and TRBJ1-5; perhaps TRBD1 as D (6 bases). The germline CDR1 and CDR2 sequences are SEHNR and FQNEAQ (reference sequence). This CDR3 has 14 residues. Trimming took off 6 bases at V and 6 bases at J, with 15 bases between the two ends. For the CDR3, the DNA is TGTGCCAGCAGTCCTCCAGGGGATGGTCAGCCCCAGCATTTT. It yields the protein CASSPPGDGQPQHF.